The text below deals with one T cell receptor (beta chain). Some clones are missing from TCRdb's copy, which holds only in-frame ones; the method was immunoSEQ multiplex PCR. This sample has 90,000 to 150,000 clones, with about nine tenths found just once. The CDR3 covers 14 residues. Trimming stripped 1 base from V and 4 bases from J, with 5 bases between. Germline lookup yields CDR1 LGHDT and CDR2 YNNKEL (reference sequence). The record originates from a study of control samples from healthy donors and cancer patients. This TCR derives from a man aged 35-49 years in good health. The gene calls are TRBV3-1 (or the pseudogene TRBV3-2) and TRBJ2-6; D is ambiguous. Sample: blood. The CDR3 spells CASSQGAGANVLTF. The DNA of the CDR3 is TGTGCCAGCAGCCAAGGTGCCGGGGCCAACGTCCTGACTTTC.